The clone carrying this T cell receptor (beta chain) was seen only a few times. Antigen: not known. The V end lost 7 bases, the J end lost 9 bases, and 22 bases lay between the germline ends. Germline V gene data show CDR1 as SGHTA and CDR2 as FQGNSA. This CDR3 contains 15 residues. The data stem from a study of cytomegalovirus exposure and HLA in healthy donors. Study-level findings and limits: Accurate prediction of most subjects' HLA-A and HLA-B alleles from TCR beta sequences was reported.

The PCR was carried out with 60 Vbeta primers and 13 Jbeta primers. Data came from immunoSEQ multiplex PCR; TCRdb stores just in-frame clones and leaves some out. The table has under 200,000 clones, around 74% seen once. The J gene is TRBJ2-1, the V gene TRBV7-2, with D possibly being TRBD2 (5 bases). The origin of this receptor is a female donor in good health and CMV-seronegative. The sample taken for sequencing was PBMCs. Here the CDR3 reads CASNQATEGGIEQFF. The CDR3 DNA reads TGTGCCAGCAACCAAGCCACCGAGGGTGGTATTGAGCAGTTCTTC.